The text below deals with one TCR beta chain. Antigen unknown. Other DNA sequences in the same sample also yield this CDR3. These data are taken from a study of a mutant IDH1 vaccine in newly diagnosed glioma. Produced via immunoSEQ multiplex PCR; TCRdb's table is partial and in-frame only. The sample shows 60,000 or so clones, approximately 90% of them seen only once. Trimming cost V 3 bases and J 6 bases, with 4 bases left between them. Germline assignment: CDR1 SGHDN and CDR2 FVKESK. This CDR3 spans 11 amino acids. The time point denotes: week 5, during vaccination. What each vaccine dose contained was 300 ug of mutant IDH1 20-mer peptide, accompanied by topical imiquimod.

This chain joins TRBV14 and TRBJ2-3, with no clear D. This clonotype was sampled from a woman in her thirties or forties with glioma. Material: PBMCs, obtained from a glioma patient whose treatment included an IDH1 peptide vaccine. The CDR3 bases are TGTGCCAGCAGCCATGCCGATACGCAGTATTTT. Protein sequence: CASSHADTQYF.